The clone carrying this TCR beta chain was counted only a few times. Antigen specificity is unknown. Only one heparinised blood draw was taken per donor, and its volume averaged roughly 120 mL. These data are taken from a study of beta chain features in type 1 diabetes. The isolated RNA, all of it, was reverse transcribed, so expressed TCRB transcripts were what got sequenced. An average approximately 4 million reads came from naive, central memory and regulatory T cell samples. The data were produced by immunoSEQ multiplex PCR, yet TCRdb's version contains in-frame clones alone and is incomplete. The sample shows around 150,000 clones, around 8.6% of them seen only once. Study-level results: Within the patient group, naive, central memory and Treg TCRB repertoires appeared more similar to each other than within healthy donors. Within each of all four CD4+ subsets, Type 1 diabetes patients had TCRB CDR3s that were moderately but significantly shorter. Still unanswered here is whether HLA type influences TCRB rearrangement.

The CDR3 loop spans 16 amino acids. Germline lookup yields CDR1 SGHAT and CDR2 FQNNGV. J lost 7 bases, V lost 1 base, and 9 bases had no gene match. The sequence was obtained from a young woman with type 1 diabetes. Material: central memory CD4+ T cells from blood. V usage is TRBV11-2 and J usage is TRBJ2-1; 8 bases are a match to TRBD1. For the CDR3, the DNA is TGTGCCAGCAGCTTAGCTCAGGGGGCTGGGCGTAATGAGCAGTTCTTC. Translation gives CASSLAQGAGRNEQFF.